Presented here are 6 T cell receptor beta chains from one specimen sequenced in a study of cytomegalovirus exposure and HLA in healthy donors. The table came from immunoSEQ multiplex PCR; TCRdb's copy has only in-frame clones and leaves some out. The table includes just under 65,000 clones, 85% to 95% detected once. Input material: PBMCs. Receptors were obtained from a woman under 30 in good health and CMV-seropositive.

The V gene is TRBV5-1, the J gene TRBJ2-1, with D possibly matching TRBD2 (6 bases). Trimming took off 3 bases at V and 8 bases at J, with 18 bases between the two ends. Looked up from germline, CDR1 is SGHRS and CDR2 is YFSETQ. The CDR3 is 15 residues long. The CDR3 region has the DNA TGCGCCAGCAGCTCACGGGGGTACGCCCCACATGAGCAGTTCTTC. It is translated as CASSSRGYAPHEQFF. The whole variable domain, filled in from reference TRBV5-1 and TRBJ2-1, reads KAGVTQTPRYLIKTRGQQVTLSCSPISGHRSVSWYQQTPGQGLQFLFEYFSETQRNKGNFPGRFSGRQFSNSRSEMNVSTLELGDSALYLCASSSRGYAPHEQFFGPGTRLTVL.

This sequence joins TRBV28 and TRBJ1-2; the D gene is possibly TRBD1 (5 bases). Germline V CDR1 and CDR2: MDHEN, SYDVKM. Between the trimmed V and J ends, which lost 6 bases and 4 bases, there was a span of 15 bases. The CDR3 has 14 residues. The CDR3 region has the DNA TGTGCCAGCAGGACTCGACAGTTTTTCTATGGCTACACCTTC. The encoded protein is CASRTRQFFYGYTF.

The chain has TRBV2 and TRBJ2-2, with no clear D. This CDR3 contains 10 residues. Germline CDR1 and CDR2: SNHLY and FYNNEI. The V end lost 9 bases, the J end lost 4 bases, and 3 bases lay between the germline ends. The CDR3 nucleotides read TGTGCCAGTCGCACCGGGGAGCTGTTTTTT. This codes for CASRTGELFF. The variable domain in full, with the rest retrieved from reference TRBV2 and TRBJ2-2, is EPEVTQTPSHQVTQMGQEVILRCVPISNHLYFYWYRQILGQKVEFLVSFYNNEISEKSEIFDDQFSVERPDGSNFTLKIRSTKLEDSAMYFCASRTGELFFGEGSRLTVL.

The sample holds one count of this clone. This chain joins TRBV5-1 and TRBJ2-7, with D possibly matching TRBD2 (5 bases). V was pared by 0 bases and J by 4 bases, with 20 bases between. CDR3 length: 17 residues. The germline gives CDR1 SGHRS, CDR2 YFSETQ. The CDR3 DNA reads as TGCGCCAGCAGCTTGGGCCCCGGAAACACGGGATCTTACGAGCAGTACTTC. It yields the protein CASSLGPGNTGSYEQYF.

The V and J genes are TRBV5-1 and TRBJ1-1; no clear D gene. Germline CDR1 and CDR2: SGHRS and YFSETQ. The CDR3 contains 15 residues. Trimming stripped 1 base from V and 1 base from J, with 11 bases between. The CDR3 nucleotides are TGCGCCAGCAGCTTGATCGAGGTCACGAACACTGAAGCTTTCTTT. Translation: CASSLIEVTNTEAFF.

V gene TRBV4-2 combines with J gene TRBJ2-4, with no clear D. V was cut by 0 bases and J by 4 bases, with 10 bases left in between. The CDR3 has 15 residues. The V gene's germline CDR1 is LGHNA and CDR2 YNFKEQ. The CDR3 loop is CASSQDVAIKNIQYF. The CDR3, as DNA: TGTGCCAGCAGCCAAGATGTCGCTATTAAAAACATTCAGTACTTC.